This TCR beta chain was identified during a study of cytomegalovirus exposure and HLA in healthy donors. Points from the study as a whole: According to reports, the classifier identified cytomegalovirus status with high specificity and sensitivity.

The length of the CDR3 is 18 residues. V lost 0 bases and J 3 bases, leaving 20 bases between the germline ends. Germline CDR1 ENHRY, CDR2 SYGVKD. On this clone itself: The target antigen is unknown.

The method was immunoSEQ multiplex PCR; TCRdb's version includes in-frame clones alone and lacks a portion of them. This table holds tens of thousands of clones, roughly nine tenths found once. The V call is TRBV10-3, the J call TRBJ1-1; D is perhaps TRBD1 (5 bases). Sequenced material: PBMCs. The clonotype comes from a man younger than 35 in good health and CMV-seronegative. The CDR3 loop reads CAISESGRWGFRDTEAFF. The CDR3 nucleotides read TGTGCCATCAGTGAGTCGGGGAGGTGGGGGTTCAGGGACACTGAAGCTTTCTTT.